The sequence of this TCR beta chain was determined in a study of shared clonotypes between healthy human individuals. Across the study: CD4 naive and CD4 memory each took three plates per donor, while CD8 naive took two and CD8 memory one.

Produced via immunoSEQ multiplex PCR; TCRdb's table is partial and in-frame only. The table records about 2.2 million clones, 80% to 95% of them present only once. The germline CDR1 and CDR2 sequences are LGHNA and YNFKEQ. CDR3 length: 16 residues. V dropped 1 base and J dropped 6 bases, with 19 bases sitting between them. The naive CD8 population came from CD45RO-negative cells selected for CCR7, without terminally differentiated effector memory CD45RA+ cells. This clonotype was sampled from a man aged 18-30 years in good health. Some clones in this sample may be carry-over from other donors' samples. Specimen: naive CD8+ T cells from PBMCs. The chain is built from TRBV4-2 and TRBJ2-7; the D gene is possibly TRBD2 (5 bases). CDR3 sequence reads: CASSQVGAAILGEQYF. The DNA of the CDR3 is TGTGCCAGCAGCCAAGTTGGAGCGGCTATCCTTGGCGAGCAGTACTTC.